This TCR beta chain was recorded in a study of OX40 agonist ivuxolimab in advanced cancers. Findings and caveats of the study: Among some nonresponders, normalized T-cell clonal expansion was also low.

This clone was seen once. Its antigen is not known. V lost 5 bases, J lost 8 bases, and 9 bases lay in between. CDR1 and CDR2 (germline): GTSNPN, SVGIG (reference sequence). This CDR3 is built from 10 residues. Data came from immunoSEQ multiplex PCR; TCRdb stores just in-frame clones and leaves some out. Altogether 45,000 to 65,000 clones are present, 75% to 90% being singletons, with the ten largest covering around 15%. The receptor was derived from an adult with an advanced solid tumor such as melanoma, head and neck, liver or kidney cancer. V is TRBV30 and J is TRBJ1-1; maybe TRBD1 (6 bases). Source: CD4+ or CD8+ T cells sorted from blood, taken in a trial of the OX40 agonist ivuxolimab. The CDR3 nucleotides read TGTGCCTGGGTGACAGGAGAAGCTTTCTTT. The encoded protein is CAWVTGEAFF.